The T cell receptor (beta chain) described here comes from a study of OX40 agonist ivuxolimab in advanced cancers. Study details: Mean age about 60 years, range about 23 to 80; about 85% male.

A history of autoimmune disease or systemic immunosuppression excluded patients. General study results and limits: Certain nonresponders additionally had low normalized T-cell clonal expansion.

CDR1 MNHEY and CDR2 SVGAGI come from the germline V gene. This CDR3 comprises 13 residues. Trimming took off 4 bases at V and 5 bases at J, with 11 bases between the two ends. The method was immunoSEQ multiplex PCR; TCRdb's version includes in-frame clones alone and lacks a portion of them. The table includes about 73,000 clones, about 89% detected once. A word on this clone: Its antigen is unknown.

The receptor was derived from an adult with an advanced solid tumor such as melanoma, head and neck, liver or kidney cancer. The chain couples TRBV6-5 to TRBJ1-1, with D perhaps TRBD1 (5 bases). The sequencing here drew on CD4+ or CD8+ T cells sorted from blood, taken in a trial of the OX40 agonist ivuxolimab. The CDR3 is CASSFFGGTEAFF. In DNA form, the CDR3 reads TGTGCCAGCAGTTTCTTTGGGGGTACTGAAGCTTTCTTT.